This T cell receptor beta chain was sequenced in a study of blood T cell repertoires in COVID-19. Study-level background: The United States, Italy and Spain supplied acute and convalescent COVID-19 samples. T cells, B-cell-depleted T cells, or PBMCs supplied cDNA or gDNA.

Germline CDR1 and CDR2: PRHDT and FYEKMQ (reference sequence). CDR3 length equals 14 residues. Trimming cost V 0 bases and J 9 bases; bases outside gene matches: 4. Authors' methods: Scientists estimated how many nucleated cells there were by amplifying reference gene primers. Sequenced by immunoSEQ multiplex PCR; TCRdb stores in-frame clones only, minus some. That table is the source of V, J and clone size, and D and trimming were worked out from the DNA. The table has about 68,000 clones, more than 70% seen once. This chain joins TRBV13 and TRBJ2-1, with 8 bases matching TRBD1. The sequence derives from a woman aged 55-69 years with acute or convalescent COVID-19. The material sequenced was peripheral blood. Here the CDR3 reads CASSLGQGAGEQFF. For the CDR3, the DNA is TGTGCCAGCAGCTTAGGGCAGGGGGCCGGTGAGCAGTTCTTC.